The 21 T cell receptor beta chains below come from one sample, sequenced in a study of T cells in Graves' hyperthyroidism and ophthalmopathy. Template material for amplifying TCR beta CDR3 regions consisted of RNA transcripts. When the TCR CDR3 underwent first-round RT-PCR, the HTBI primer set was used. TCRdb passed the multiplex PCR reads through MiXCR, listing each CDR3 protein once. The sample includes around 600,000 distinct CDR3 sequences, about a sixth of them seen just once. The sample consisted of blood. The source of these receptors is a woman in her thirties with Graves' hyperthyroidism.

The chain carries TRBV12-3 or TRBV12-4 and TRBJ2-1; 9 positions agree with TRBD2. The CDR3 consists of 14 residues. V shed 5 bases and J 8 bases; nucleotides not matched to a gene: 7. The CDR3 here is CASSHSGRRDEQFF. CDR3 nucleotide sequence: TGTGCCAGCAGTCACAGCGGGAGGAGGGATGAGCAGTTCTTC.

V is TRBV18 and J is TRBJ2-1; 10 bases align to TRBD2. This CDR3 spans 18 amino acids. Germline CDR1 reads KGHSH; CDR2 reads LQKENI. V shed 3 bases, J shed 4 bases, and the junction held 12 bases outside the gene matches. CDR3 sequence: CASSPRAASGSAYNEQFF. Written as DNA, the CDR3 is TGTGCCAGCTCACCTCGGGCGGCTAGCGGGAGTGCGTACAATGAGCAGTTCTTC.

This chain joins TRBV7-2 and TRBJ2-7; no definite D call. V lost 4 bases and J lost 5, with 12 bases in between. In germline, CDR1 is SGHTA, CDR2 FQGNSA. There are 13 residues in the CDR3. CDR3 bases: TGTGCCAGCAGCTCCCCCGCGATCAACGAGCAGTACTTC. It specifies CASSSPAINEQYF.

This clonotype was counted a few times. The J gene is TRBJ2-5, the V gene TRBV4-1, with D perhaps matching TRBD2 (6 bases). Germline CDR1 reads MGHRA; CDR2 reads YSYEKL. The CDR3 loop spans 14 amino acids. Trimming removed 1 base at V and 5 bases at J, with 11 bases between. The CDR3 region is CASSQVVGLETQYF. Here the CDR3 DNA reads TGCGCCAGCAGCCAAGTGGTGGGACTCGAGACCCAGTACTTC.

Here the CDR3 DNA reads TGCAGCGTCCCCTGGGGGGACTCACTAAAAGAGACCCAGTACTTC. Amino acids: CSVPWGDSLKETQYF. This chain joins TRBV29-1 and TRBJ2-5; possibly TRBD2 for D (6 bases). V gave up 6 bases and J gave up 3 bases, with 20 bases separating them. CDR3 length: 15 amino acids. The V gene's germline CDR1 is SQVTM and CDR2 ANQGSEA.

CDR3 in amino acids: CASSLETSGGNEQFF. CDR3 sequence (DNA): TGCGCCAGCAGCTTGGAGACTAGCGGGGGGAATGAGCAGTTCTTC. The V gene is TRBV5-1, the J gene TRBJ2-1, with 13 bases lining up with TRBD2. Germline V gene lookup returns CDR1 SGHRS and CDR2 YFSETQ. This CDR3 contains 15 residues. V dropped 0 bases and J dropped 7; count of bases not matched to a gene: 1.

For this clonotype: Being one base from a much bigger clone, this may be a read error. The rearrangement links TRBV30 to TRBJ2-5; 7 bases line up with TRBD1. The CDR3 runs 15 residues. V was pared by 2 bases and J by 5 bases, with 11 bases of the junction left unmatched. Germline assignment: CDR1 GTSNPN and CDR2 SVGIG (reference sequence). The CDR3 loop reads CAWSPGQSRRETQYF. CDR3 nucleotide sequence: TGTGCCTGGAGTCCGGGACAGAGTCGTCGGGAGACCCAGTACTTC.

The V call is TRBV14, the J call TRBJ2-7, with 7 bases aligning to TRBD1. The CDR3 has 15 residues. The germline gives CDR1 SGHDN, CDR2 FVKESK. Germline trimming cut 5 bases from V and 7 bases from J; bases unmatched to any gene: 14. CDR3 bases: TGTGCCAGCAGCTTCAACTTACAGGGGCGCACGGAGCAGTACTTC. This encodes CASSFNLQGRTEQYF. Complete variable domain (other parts from reference TRBV14 and TRBJ2-7): EAGVTQFPSHSVIEKGQTVTLRCDPISGHDNLYWYRRVMGKEIKFLLHFVKESKQDESGMPNNRFLAERTGGTYSTLKVQPAELEDSGVYFCASSFNLQGRTEQYFGPGTRLTVT.

The chain joins TRBV4-2 to TRBJ2-5, with TRBD2 matching 11 bases. CDR1 and CDR2 from the germline V gene are LGHNA and YNFKEQ. The CDR3 has 16 amino acids. Losses at the gene ends were 5 bases for V and 2 bases for J; bases not matched to a gene: 7. CDR3 in amino acids: CASSRRTSGLQETQYF. Written as DNA, the CDR3 is TGTGCCAGCAGCAGGCGGACTAGCGGGTTACAAGAGACCCAGTACTTC.

This clonotype was observed many times. The J gene is TRBJ1-6, the V gene TRBV2; a possible D gene is TRBD1 (5 bases). V lost 2 bases, J lost 9 bases, and 14 bases lay in between. The germline V gene encodes CDR1 SNHLY and CDR2 FYNNEI. This CDR3 comprises 15 residues. This CDR3 is CASSERGGGISPLHF. DNA of the CDR3: TGTGCCAGCAGTGAAAGGGGCGGTGGTATTTCACCCCTCCACTTT.

The chain couples TRBV7-9 to TRBJ1-6; no clear D gene. The CDR3 is made up of 19 amino acids. Per germline, CDR1 SEHNR and CDR2 FQNEAQ (reference sequence). V was shortened by 1 base and J by 0 bases, with 16 bases between the two germline ends. The CDR3 sequence: CASSLVPSPAGSYNSPLHF. Written as DNA, the CDR3 is TGTGCCAGCAGCTTAGTTCCATCCCCAGCGGGCTCCTATAATTCACCCCTCCACTTT.

This clonotype was counted a few times. The chain employs TRBV9 and TRBJ2-5; no definite D call. V lost 1 base, J lost 3 bases, and 7 bases lay in between. CDR3 length equals 13 residues. Per germline, CDR1 SGDLS and CDR2 YYNGEE. DNA of the CDR3: TGTGCCAGCAGCGTAACTGGGGAAGAGACCCAGTACTTC. Translating it yields CASSVTGEETQYF. Combining the CDR3 with reference TRBV9 and TRBJ2-5 gives the whole variable domain DSGVTQTPKHLITATGQRVTLRCSPRSGDLSVYWYQQSLDQGLQFLIQYYNGEERAKGNILERFSAQQFPDLHSELNLSSLELGDSALYFCASSVTGEETQYFGPGTRLLVL.

The table lists this clonotype with many counts. The chain uses TRBV20-1 and TRBJ2-5; weak D call: TRBD1 (5 bases). The germline V and J ends were trimmed by 4 bases and 2 bases, with 17 bases remaining between them. CDR3 size: 15 residues. Germline assignment: CDR1 DFQATT and CDR2 SNEGSKA (reference sequence). The CDR3 spells CSAKYRQWSQETQYF. Here the CDR3 DNA reads TGCAGTGCTAAATATAGACAGTGGTCACAAGAGACCCAGTACTTC.

This clonotype was seen more than once but under ten times. The gene calls are TRBV3-1 and TRBJ2-3; 9 nucleotides align to TRBD2. J was trimmed by 1 base and V by 4 bases; bases with no gene match: 9. The CDR3 contains 17 residues. Looked up from germline, CDR1 is LGHDT and CDR2 is YNNKEL (reference sequence). CDR3 region: CASSPRETSGGTDTQYF. The CDR3 nucleotides read TGTGCCAGCAGCCCGCGGGAGACTAGCGGAGGCACAGATACGCAGTATTTT.

The sample holds many counts of this clonotype. The chain couples TRBV20-1 to TRBJ2-3, with no clear D. The germline CDR1 and CDR2 sequences are DFQATT and SNEGSKA (reference sequence). The germline V and J ends were trimmed by 6 bases and 2 bases, with 6 bases remaining between them. The CDR3 extends over 11 amino acids. The CDR3, as DNA: TGCAGTGCGGCGAACACAGATACGCAGTATTTT. This encodes CSAANTDTQYF.

This clonotype has ten or more counts. CDR3 DNA sequence: TGCAGTGCTAGAGATGTTGAGGGGCCCGAGCAGTACTTC. Translated, it gives CSARDVEGPEQYF. The chain joins TRBV20-1 to TRBJ2-7; D possibly uses TRBD1 or TRBD2 (5 bases each). This CDR3 contains 13 residues. Germline V gene data show CDR1 as DFQATT and CDR2 as SNEGSKA (reference sequence). Trimming removed 0 bases at V and 6 bases at J, with 12 bases between.

The table lists this clonotype with many counts. The chain couples TRBV18 to TRBJ2-1; TRBD2 matches 11 bases. Germline lookup yields CDR1 KGHSH and CDR2 LQKENI. Trimming cost V 2 bases and J 7 bases; bases outside gene matches: 4. The CDR3 consists of 15 residues. The CDR3 reads CASSPGIAGGNEQFF. CDR3 nucleotide sequence: TGTGCCAGCTCACCAGGAATAGCGGGAGGGAATGAGCAGTTCTTC.

This clonotype has only a few counts. The CDR3 is CSGGYGAGKEQFF. DNA of the CDR3: TGCAGCGGGGGCTATGGGGCGGGGAAAGAGCAGTTCTTC. This chain joins TRBV29-1 and TRBJ2-1, with D possibly matching TRBD2 (6 bases). Germline-derived CDR1 and CDR2 are SQVTM and ANQGSEA. The CDR3 covers 13 residues. V lost 7 bases and J 10 bases, leaving 20 bases between the germline ends.

Many counts were recorded for this clonotype. The chain carries TRBV20-1 and TRBJ2-7; D may be TRBD1 (5 bases). CDR3 length: 11 residues. Trimming pared 7 bases from V and 3 bases from J, leaving 10 bases between. Germline V gene data show CDR1 as DFQATT and CDR2 as SNEGSKA (reference sequence). Written as DNA, the CDR3 is TGCAGTGTTGGCAGGGACTACGAGCAGTACTTC. It yields the protein CSVGRDYEQYF.

The CDR3 DNA reads as TGTGCCAGCAGTGGGGGTAATGGGATACAGCCCCAGCATTTT. Translating gives CASSGGNGIQPQHF. This chain uses TRBV27 with TRBJ1-5; tentatively, D is TRBD1 (5 bases). The germline gives CDR1 MNHEY, CDR2 SMNVEV (reference sequence). This CDR3 has 14 residues. Trimming cost V 5 bases and J 7 bases, with 15 bases left between them.

Comment on this clonotype: Relative to the germline gene, one junction end is altered; a read error may explain this. In DNA, the CDR3 is TGTGCCAGCAGCCACCGACGGGAAACTCAGCCCCAGCACTTT. Amino acid sequence: CASSHRRETQPQHF. The V and J genes are TRBV3-1 and TRBJ1-5, with no clear D. From germline, CDR1 is LGHDT and CDR2 YNNKEL (reference sequence). The CDR3 loop spans 14 amino acids. Full variable domain (missing parts from reference TRBV3-1 and TRBJ1-5): DTAVSQTPKYLVTQMGNDKSIKCEQNLGHDTMYWYKQDSKKFLKIMFSYNNKELIINETVPNRFSPKSPDKAHLNLHINSLELGDSAVYFCASSHRRETQPQHFGDGTRLSIL.